This is a list of T cell receptor beta chains from one sample in a study of blood T cell repertoires in COVID-19. TCRdb's copy holds only in-frame clones and misses some; the assay was immunoSEQ multiplex PCR. Of approximately 100,000 clones listed, roughly 89% were seen once; the top ten hold about 19%. Sequences were obtained from peripheral blood. Receptor source: a human donor with acute or convalescent COVID-19. The donor label of this sample is uncertain. The CDR3 runs from the conserved cysteine through the conserved F or W. Fields, in order: V gene, D gene, J gene, clone size, CDR3 DNA, CDR3 protein. A D gene is named only where the DNA matches it firmly. The listing skips clone size in some rows; elsewhere it reads once, few, many or a size class.

v_gene: TRBV28
d_gene: TRBD1
j_gene: TRBJ1-4
abundance: NA
CDR3nt: TGTGCCAGCACCTCCGCCTCACGGACAGGTCGGTTCCTAGGACTGTTTTTT
CDR3aa: CASTSASRTGRFLGLFF

v_gene: TRBV24-1
d_gene: NA
j_gene: TRBJ1-2
abundance: once
CDR3nt: TGTGCCACCAGTTCCGGGGAGGGGAAGGACGGCTACACCTTC
CDR3aa: CATSSGEGKDGYTF

v_gene: TRBV7-2
d_gene: TRBD2
j_gene: TRBJ2-7
abundance: NA
CDR3nt: TGTGCCAGCAGCCGCACTAGCGGGAGTGAGTACGAGCAGTACTTC
CDR3aa: CASSRTSGSEYEQYF

v_gene: TRBV5-4
d_gene: NA
j_gene: TRBJ2-5
abundance: NA
CDR3nt: TGTGCCAGCAGCTTTGGACAGTCCCAAGAGACCCAGTACTTC
CDR3aa: CASSFGQSQETQYF

v_gene: TRBV15
d_gene: TRBD1
j_gene: TRBJ1-2
abundance: NA
CDR3nt: TGTGCCACCAGCAGGGGGGACAGGATTAACTATGGCTACACCTTC
CDR3aa: CATSRGDRINYGYTF

v_gene: TRBV18
d_gene: NA
j_gene: TRBJ1-1
abundance: NA
CDR3nt: TGTGCCAGCTCTCCTACAGGGATTGGCGAAGCTTTCTTT
CDR3aa: CASSPTGIGEAFF

v_gene: TRBV19
d_gene: NA
j_gene: TRBJ2-2
abundance: NA
CDR3nt: TGTGCCAGTAGCCCGTTACTTGCGGCGGATACTAGTGGGGAGCTGTTTTTT
CDR3aa: CASSPLLAADTSGELFF

v_gene: TRBV28
d_gene: TRBD1
j_gene: TRBJ2-5
abundance: NA
CDR3nt: TGTGCCAGCAGTTTATCCGGGACAGGGAGGCAGACCCAGTACTTC
CDR3aa: CASSLSGTGRQTQYF

v_gene: TRBV28
d_gene: TRBD2
j_gene: TRBJ2-7
abundance: NA
CDR3nt: TGTGCCAGCAGTTTGAGGGGACTAGCGGGAGTAGGGGAGCAGTACTTC
CDR3aa: CASSLRGLAGVGEQYF

v_gene: TRBV29-1
d_gene: NA
j_gene: TRBJ2-7
abundance: NA
CDR3nt: TGCAGCGTTGCCGGCGCTGGCGGGCGAATGCACTACGAGCAGTACTTC
CDR3aa: CSVAGAGGRMHYEQYF

v_gene: TRBV4-1
d_gene: TRBD1
j_gene: TRBJ1-5
abundance: NA
CDR3nt: TGCGCCAGCAGCCAAGGGGCGGAAAGTGGGACAGGGGGGCACCTACAGCCCCAGCATTTT
CDR3aa: CASSQGAESGTGGHLQPQHF

v_gene: TRBV5-1
d_gene: NA
j_gene: TRBJ1-5
abundance: NA
CDR3nt: TGCGCCAGCAGCTTGGTTCCGGATCAGCCCCAGCATTTT
CDR3aa: CASSLVPDQPQHF

v_gene: TRBV7-2
d_gene: NA
j_gene: TRBJ1-2
abundance: NA
CDR3nt: TGTGCCAGCAGCCCAGACTCCCCTAGAGCCTATGGCTACACCTTC
CDR3aa: CASSPDSPRAYGYTF

v_gene: TRBV5-8
d_gene: NA
j_gene: TRBJ2-2
abundance: NA
CDR3nt: TGTGCCAGCAGCCGGGACTACACCGGGGAGCTGTTTTTT
CDR3aa: CASSRDYTGELFF

v_gene: TRBV4-3
d_gene: NA
j_gene: TRBJ1-1
abundance: NA
CDR3nt: TGCGCCAGCAGCTTTAGCATCGGCACTGAAGCTTTCTTT
CDR3aa: CASSFSIGTEAFF

v_gene: TRBV11-1
d_gene: NA
j_gene: TRBJ2-7
abundance: NA
CDR3nt: TGTGCCAGCAGTTCGAGCTCCAGCGGGTTCGAGCAGTACTTC
CDR3aa: CASSSSSSGFEQYF

v_gene: TRBV11-1
d_gene: TRBD1
j_gene: TRBJ1-5
abundance: many
CDR3nt: TGTGCCAGCAGCCTCGGTCCGGACAGGGATCAGCCCCAGCATTTT
CDR3aa: CASSLGPDRDQPQHF

v_gene: TRBV6-4
d_gene: NA
j_gene: TRBJ1-4
abundance: NA
CDR3nt: TGTGCCAGCAGTGACCCGAAGGGGTGGTTTGCAACTAATGAAAAACTGTTTTTT
CDR3aa: CASSDPKGWFATNEKLFF

v_gene: TRBV5-6
d_gene: TRBD1
j_gene: TRBJ2-3
abundance: NA
CDR3nt: TGTGCCAGCAGCGTGAGGGGGGACAGGAGCACAGATACGCAGTATTTT
CDR3aa: CASSVRGDRSTDTQYF

v_gene: TRBV5-5
d_gene: TRBD1
j_gene: TRBJ2-7
abundance: NA
CDR3nt: TGTGCCAGCAGCTGGACAGGGAACGAGCAGTACTTC
CDR3aa: CASSWTGNEQYF

v_gene: TRBV14
d_gene: TRBD1
j_gene: TRBJ2-4
abundance: NA
CDR3nt: TGTGCCAGCAGCCCAGCAGGGGGCGCGAACATTCAGTACTTC
CDR3aa: CASSPAGGANIQYF

v_gene: TRBV4-2
d_gene: NA
j_gene: TRBJ1-1
abundance: NA
CDR3nt: TGTGCCAGCAGCTCCCAGGGCGGGAACACTGAAGCTTTCTTT
CDR3aa: CASSSQGGNTEAFF

v_gene: TRBV5-4
d_gene: NA
j_gene: TRBJ2-7
abundance: NA
CDR3nt: TGTGCCAGCAGCTGGGGAGGAGGGGTGTTGGTTACCTACGAGCAGTACTTC
CDR3aa: CASSWGGGVLVTYEQYF

v_gene: TRBV10-3
d_gene: TRBD1
j_gene: TRBJ1-1
abundance: NA
CDR3nt: TGTGCCGCCGGACAGGGGAACACTGAAGCTTTCTTT
CDR3aa: CAAGQGNTEAFF

v_gene: TRBV28
d_gene: NA
j_gene: TRBJ1-5
abundance: NA
CDR3nt: TGTGCCAGCAGTTTCCCATCAGCCACTAACAATCAGCCCCAGCATTTT
CDR3aa: CASSFPSATNNQPQHF

v_gene: TRBV9
d_gene: TRBD1
j_gene: TRBJ1-2
abundance: NA
CDR3nt: TGTGCCAGCAGCGGTACAGGGGTAGGCTATGGCTACACCTTC
CDR3aa: CASSGTGVGYGYTF

v_gene: TRBV30
d_gene: TRBD2
j_gene: TRBJ2-5
abundance: NA
CDR3nt: TGTGCCTGGGCGTTTAGCGGGACCCAAGAGACCCAGTACTTC
CDR3aa: CAWAFSGTQETQYF

v_gene: TRBV7-9
d_gene: TRBD1
j_gene: TRBJ2-2
abundance: NA
CDR3nt: TGTGCCAGCAGCCAGACAGGGTGGGAGAACACCGGGGAGCTGTTTTTT
CDR3aa: CASSQTGWENTGELFF

v_gene: TRBV4-3
d_gene: NA
j_gene: TRBJ2-2
abundance: NA
CDR3nt: TGCGCCAGCAGCCAAGGACTAGCGAACACCGGGGAGCTGTTTTTT
CDR3aa: CASSQGLANTGELFF

v_gene: TRBV29-1
d_gene: NA
j_gene: TRBJ1-1
abundance: NA
CDR3nt: TGCAGCGTGGGGCAGAGCATGAACACTGAAGCTTTCTTT
CDR3aa: CSVGQSMNTEAFF

v_gene: TRBV28
d_gene: NA
j_gene: TRBJ2-6
abundance: NA
CDR3nt: TGTGCCAGCAGTTTGGGGAGCTCTGGGGCCAACGTCCTGACTTTC
CDR3aa: CASSLGSSGANVLTF

v_gene: TRBV7-9
d_gene: TRBD2
j_gene: TRBJ2-1
abundance: NA
CDR3nt: TGTGCCAGCAGTTACCTAGCGGGGGGCGCCGGGAGTGAGCAGTTCTTC
CDR3aa: CASSYLAGGAGSEQFF

v_gene: TRBV18
d_gene: NA
j_gene: TRBJ1-3
abundance: NA
CDR3nt: TGTGCCAGCTCACCAGAACAGGGTCCCCGAAACACCATATATTTT
CDR3aa: CASSPEQGPRNTIYF

v_gene: TRBV5-1
d_gene: NA
j_gene: TRBJ2-3
abundance: NA
CDR3nt: TGCGCCAGCGCAGGGTCGGCGACAGATACGCAGTATTTT
CDR3aa: CASAGSATDTQYF

v_gene: TRBV28
d_gene: TRBD1
j_gene: TRBJ1-1
abundance: few
CDR3nt: TGTGCCAGCAGCCACAGGGGGGCTGAAGCTTTCTTT
CDR3aa: CASSHRGAEAFF

v_gene: TRBV29-1
d_gene: TRBD1
j_gene: TRBJ2-7
abundance: NA
CDR3nt: TGCAGCGTTACTTCGGACAGGGGGGCAGGGGAGCAGTACTTC
CDR3aa: CSVTSDRGAGEQYF

v_gene: TRBV27
d_gene: NA
j_gene: TRBJ2-2
abundance: once
CDR3nt: TGTGCCAGCTTCTCCCTGTCCGGGGAGCTGTTTTTT
CDR3aa: CASFSLSGELFF

v_gene: TRBV5-4
d_gene: NA
j_gene: TRBJ2-5
abundance: once
CDR3nt: TGTGCCAGCAGCCGGGGGACCCGACAAGAGACCCAGTACTTC
CDR3aa: CASSRGTRQETQYF

v_gene: TRBV28
d_gene: NA
j_gene: TRBJ1-4
abundance: NA
CDR3nt: TGTGCCAGCAGTCTGCTTGGGGGGGGGCTCGTGGAAAAACTGTTTTTT
CDR3aa: CASSLLGGGLVEKLFF

v_gene: TRBV18
d_gene: TRBD2
j_gene: TRBJ2-1
abundance: NA
CDR3nt: TGTGCCAGCTCACAATTGGGACTACGGACGGGTGAGCAGTTCTTC
CDR3aa: CASSQLGLRTGEQFF

v_gene: TRBV7-9
d_gene: NA
j_gene: TRBJ1-2
abundance: NA
CDR3nt: TGTGCCAGCAGCTTAGTGGGCGGGAACTATGGCTACACCTTC
CDR3aa: CASSLVGGNYGYTF

v_gene: TRBV2
d_gene: TRBD2
j_gene: TRBJ2-1
abundance: NA
CDR3nt: TGTGCCAGCAGCTTAGCGGGAGGGCGCTACAATGAGCAGTTCTTC
CDR3aa: CASSLAGGRYNEQFF

v_gene: TRBV27
d_gene: TRBD1
j_gene: TRBJ2-7
abundance: NA
CDR3nt: TGTGCCAGCAGGTCGACAGGGACCTACGAGCAGTACTTC
CDR3aa: CASRSTGTYEQYF

v_gene: TRBV25-1
d_gene: NA
j_gene: TRBJ2-3
abundance: NA
CDR3nt: TGTGCCAGCAGTGTACTAGCCGGAGTTGGCACAGATACGCAGTATTTT
CDR3aa: CASSVLAGVGTDTQYF

v_gene: TRBV7-3
d_gene: TRBD2
j_gene: TRBJ2-2
abundance: NA
CDR3nt: TGTGCCAGCAGCTTAACTAGCGGGAGCCCCCACACCGGGGAGCTGTTTTTT
CDR3aa: CASSLTSGSPHTGELFF